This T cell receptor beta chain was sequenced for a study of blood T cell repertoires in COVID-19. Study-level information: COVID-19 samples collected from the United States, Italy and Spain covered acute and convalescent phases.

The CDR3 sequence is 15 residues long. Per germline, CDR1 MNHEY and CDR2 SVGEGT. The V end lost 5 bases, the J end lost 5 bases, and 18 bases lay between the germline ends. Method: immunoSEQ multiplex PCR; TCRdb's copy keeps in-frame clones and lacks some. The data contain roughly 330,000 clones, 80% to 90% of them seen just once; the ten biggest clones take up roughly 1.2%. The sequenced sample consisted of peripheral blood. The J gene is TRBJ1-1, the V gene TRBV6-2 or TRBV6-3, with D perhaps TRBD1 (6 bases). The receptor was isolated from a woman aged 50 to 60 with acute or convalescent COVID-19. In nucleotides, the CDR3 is TGTGCCAGCAGTCCCTTTGCGGGGGCGCTTACTGAAGCTTTCTTT. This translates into CASSPFAGALTEAFF.